This T cell receptor (beta chain) originates from a study of PD-1 blockade in classical Hodgkin lymphoma. This clone is labeled medium-sized. Every patient had relapsed following autologous stem cell transplantation, and cohorts differed in brentuximab vedotin exposure. The repertoire was sequenced with immunoSEQ multiplex PCR; TCRdb's copy has only in-frame clones and lacks some. Among fewer than 80,000 clones listed, over 70% were seen once. The CDR3 runs to 15 residues. Trimming took off 0 bases at V and 0 bases at J, with 8 bases between the two ends. The germline CDR1 and CDR2 sequences are MNHNS and SASEGT.

This clonotype was sampled from a human donor with classical Hodgkin lymphoma. The genes are TRBV6-1 and TRBJ1-2, with D perhaps TRBD1 (6 bases). Sample: peripheral blood mononuclear cells (PBMCs), taken before the second cycle of nivolumab. CDR3 sequence: CASSEAWTANYGYTF. CDR3 DNA sequence: TGTGCCAGCAGTGAAGCTTGGACAGCTAACTATGGCTACACCTTC.